A single sample is the source of the 14 T cell receptor beta chains below, sequenced in a study of human CD8 memory T cell subsets. A UMI-labeled 5' RACE approach was the method that produced the TCR beta libraries. TCRdb re-called the 5' RACE reads and shows each CDR3 protein once, DNA omitted. This listing includes about 5,100 distinct CDR3 sequences. The sample taken for sequencing was CD8+ T cells from PBMCs. The source of these receptors is a human donor in good health.

The V and J genes are TRBV9 and TRBJ2-3. The CDR3 has 14 amino acids. The V gene's germline CDR1 is SGDLS and CDR2 YYNGEE. This CDR3 reads CASSASGDTDTQYF.

The chain uses TRBV29-1 and TRBJ1-1; as DNA is missing, the TRBD1 call by TCRdb cannot be tested. Looked up from germline, CDR1 is SQVTM and CDR2 is ANQGSEA. The CDR3 is 13 amino acids. CDR3 loop: CRPSRGRITEAFF. The whole variable domain, remainder taken from reference TRBV29-1 and TRBJ1-1, is SAVISQKPSRDICQRGTSLTIQCQVDSQVTMMFWYRQQPGQSLTLIATANQGSEATYESGFVIDKFPISRPNLTFSTLTVSNMSPEDSSIYLCRPSRGRITEAFFGQGTRLTVV.

This sequence joins TRBV6-1 and TRBJ2-2; the TCRdb call, TRBD1, lacks DNA for checking. The CDR3 totals 14 residues. Per the germline V gene, CDR1 is MNHNS and CDR2 is SASEGT. The CDR3 reads CAGAARADTGELFF.

The V call is TRBV19, the J call TRBJ2-1; with no DNA, the TCRdb D assignment of TRBD2 cannot be verified. There are 15 residues in the CDR3. CDR1 LNHDA and CDR2 SQIVND come from the germline V gene (reference sequence). CDR3 region: CASSITSGSFYEQFF. Looking up the rest from reference TRBV19 and TRBJ2-1 gives the full variable domain: DGGITQSPKYLFRKEGQNVTLSCEQNLNHDAMYWYRQDPGQGLRLIYYSQIVNDFQKGDIAEGYSVSREKKESFPLTVTSAQKNPTAFYLCASSITSGSFYEQFFGPGTRLTVL.

V usage is TRBV20-1 and J usage is TRBJ2-7; TCRdb names TRBD1, which stays unverified in the absence of DNA. CDR3 length: 15 amino acids. Germline assignment: CDR1 DFQATT and CDR2 SNEGSKA (reference sequence). The CDR3 here is CSARSSGGQGYEQYF.

This chain links TRBV28 with TRBJ2-7; TCRdb outputs TRBD1, but without DNA this stays unchecked. CDR1 and CDR2 from the germline V gene are MDHEN and SYDVKM. The CDR3 totals 16 residues. CDR3 sequence reads: CASRLGAAVSSYEQYF.

CDR3 amino acids: CASRVLGGTAGEQYF. The chain couples TRBV6-1 to TRBJ2-7; checking the TCRdb D call of TRBD2 is not possible without DNA. Germline V lookup: CDR1 MNHNS, CDR2 SASEGT. The CDR3 extends over 15 amino acids.

The V call is TRBV5-1, the J call TRBJ2-1; the D call of TRBD2 rests on TCRdb alone, since no DNA is present to check it. The V gene's germline CDR1 is SGHRS and CDR2 YFSETQ. CDR3 size: 14 residues. The CDR3 sequence is CATSEAGGLNEQFF.

This chain uses TRBV5-1 with TRBJ2-7; TCRdb lists TRBD2, though no DNA is available to test this call. CDR1 and CDR2 from the germline V gene are SGHRS and YFSETQ. This CDR3 spans 16 amino acids. This chain's CDR3 is CASSSPQEGTRYEQYF.

The chain carries TRBV20-1 and TRBJ1-6; TCRdb selects TRBD1, and the lack of DNA leaves this call unchecked. The CDR3 sequence is 15 residues long. From germline, CDR1 is DFQATT and CDR2 SNEGSKA (reference sequence). CDR3 sequence: CSARNPGHDNSPLHF.

The CDR3 loop is CASSPGGYGYTF. V gene TRBV12-3 or TRBV12-4 combines with J gene TRBJ1-2; TCRdb reports TRBD1, a call that lacks DNA to check it against. CDR3 size: 12 residues.

This chain uses TRBV2 with TRBJ2-2. Germline V gene data show CDR1 as SNHLY and CDR2 as FYNNEI. This CDR3 comprises 14 residues. CDR3 protein: CASQGQVNTGELFF.

The chain links TRBV3-1 to TRBJ2-5; TCRdb indicates TRBD2, and absent DNA this call remains unverified. CDR3 length equals 15 residues. Germline assignment: CDR1 LGHDT and CDR2 YNNKEL (reference sequence). The CDR3 sequence: CASSPGLQYQETQYF.

The chain joins TRBV19 to TRBJ1-2; TCRdb names TRBD1, which stays unverified in the absence of DNA. The V gene's germline CDR1 is LNHDA and CDR2 SQIVND (reference sequence). The CDR3 loop spans 12 amino acids. Here the CDR3 reads CATSRVNYGYTF.